This T cell receptor beta chain appears in the sequencing data of a study of early T cells in non-severe SARS-CoV-2 infection. CDR3 length: 15 residues. Germline values: CDR1 ENHRY, CDR2 SYGVKD. Trimming at V came to 6 bases and at J to 7 bases, leaving 13 bases not matched to a gene. One entry per CDR3 protein, called by TCRdb with MiXCR from the 5' RACE reads. This table has tens of thousands of distinct CDR3 sequences, approximately 9% appearing once. This sequence originates from an adult who was a healthcare worker with PCR-confirmed SARS-CoV-2 infection or an uninfected control (not recorded which). The sample taken for sequencing was whole blood. The chain recombines TRBV10-3 with TRBJ1-1; 8 bases agree with TRBD1. CDR3 region: CAISRLGTGLLEAFF. CDR3 coding DNA: TGTGCCATCAGCCGTTTGGGGACAGGCTTACTTGAAGCTTTCTTT.